This T cell receptor beta chain came from a study of OX40 agonist ivuxolimab in advanced cancers. Sequencing was performed with immunoSEQ multiplex PCR; in TCRdb, only in-frame clones are kept and a portion is missing. The table lists 60,000 to 75,000 clones, around 88% of them singletons. Study results and limitations: Mean expanded clone counts were higher in CD8+ than CD4+ T cells.

The CDR3 loop spans 14 amino acids. CDR1 SGHVS and CDR2 FNYEAQ come from the germline V gene. Details on this clone: Its specificity is unknown.

This chain uses TRBV7-6 with TRBJ2-5; the D call may be TRBD1 or TRBD2 (5 bases each). The DNA end is more similar to TRBJ2-7, so the J call may be wrong. This clonotype was sampled from an adult with an advanced solid tumor such as melanoma, head and neck, liver or kidney cancer. The material was CD4+ or CD8+ T cells sorted from blood, obtained in a trial of the OX40 agonist ivuxolimab. CDR3 bases: TGTGCCAGCAGCACCTCCGAGGGGCCCTACGAGCAGTACTTC. This codes for CASSTSEGPYEQYF.